Listed here is a single T cell receptor (beta chain). The antigen is unknown. CDR3 length: 18 residues. The V end was cut by 5 bases, the J end by 5 bases, with 25 bases between. Germline CDR1 reads LNHDA; CDR2 reads SQIVND (reference sequence). This entry comes from a study of cytomegalovirus exposure and HLA in healthy donors. Study overall: Earlier sequencing of 150 million to 200 million T cells yielded 100 million to 120 million unique TCR beta sequences.

In the PCR, 60 Vbeta and 13 Jbeta primers were used. Only in-frame clones appear in the TCRdb table, and some are missing; sequencing was by immunoSEQ multiplex PCR. This sample has approximately 74,000 clones; approximately 81% occur once, and the top ten carry roughly 2.9%. Study results and caveats: The authors listed 164 TCR beta chains as cytomegalovirus-associated.

Sequencing was performed on PBMCs. The V call is TRBV19, the J call TRBJ1-5; D is unclear. The receptor comes from a woman aged 25 to 39 in good health and CMV-seronegative. The CDR3: CASSDLALRQVSDQPQHF. For the CDR3, the DNA is TGTGCCAGTAGTGACCTTGCGCTCCGACAAGTGTCCGATCAGCCCCAGCATTTT.